Listed here is a single T cell receptor beta chain. This sample stems from a study of blood T cell repertoires in COVID-19. Study-level background: Some COVID-19 samples were acute and others convalescent; all came from the United States, Italy and Spain. From T cells, B-cell-depleted T cells, or PBMCs came the material, which was cDNA or gDNA.

The V gene's germline CDR1 is MDHEN and CDR2 SYDVKM. J lost 4 bases, V lost 4 bases, and 8 bases had no gene match. The CDR3 contains 15 residues. Data came from immunoSEQ multiplex PCR; TCRdb stores just in-frame clones and leaves some out. The sample has 230,000 or so clones, 80% to 85% seen once; the top ten hold approximately 5%. The sequence was obtained from a human donor in a cohort sampled during active COVID-19. This chain links TRBV28 with TRBJ2-3; 7 bases align to TRBD1. The sequenced sample consisted of peripheral blood. CDR3 region: CASSSATGIPDTQYF. CDR3 coding DNA: TGTGCCAGCAGTTCCGCGACAGGGATTCCAGATACGCAGTATTTT. The variable domain in full, completed from reference TRBV28 and TRBJ2-3, reads DVKVTQSSRYLVKRTGEKVFLECVQDMDHENMFWYRQDPGLGLRLIYFSYDVKMKEKGDIPEGYSVSREKKERFSLILESASTNQTSMYLCASSSATGIPDTQYFGPGTRLTVL.